These T cell receptor beta chains were read from a single sample in a study of cytomegalovirus exposure and HLA in healthy donors. Only in-frame clones appear in the TCRdb table, and some are missing; sequencing was by immunoSEQ multiplex PCR. The sample shows 75,000 to 100,000 clones, roughly 79% of them seen only once. The specimen sequenced was PBMCs. The source is a female donor in good health and CMV-seropositive. Both conserved end residues are part of each CDR3. D genes are given only for firm matches. Size values are once, few and many counts, or a class for expanded clones, and some rows have none.

j_call: TRBJ2-3; d_call: -; v_call: TRBV5-1; clone_size: -; cdr3_aa: CASKRTGADTQYF; cdr3_nt: TGCGCCAGCAAGCGGACGGGGGCAGATACGCAGTATTTT
j_call: TRBJ2-7; d_call: TRBD1; v_call: TRBV11-2; clone_size: -; cdr3_aa: CASSLTGAYEQYF; cdr3_nt: TGTGCCAGCAGCTTGACAGGGGCCTACGAGCAGTACTTC
j_call: TRBJ1-1; d_call: -; v_call: TRBV5-1; clone_size: few; cdr3_aa: CASSSGSNTEAFF; cdr3_nt: TGCGCCAGCAGCTCGGGATCGAACACTGAAGCTTTCTTT
j_call: TRBJ2-5; d_call: TRBD1; v_call: TRBV6-5; clone_size: -; cdr3_aa: CASRRQGETQYF; cdr3_nt: TGTGCCAGCAGGCGACAGGGAGAGACCCAGTACTTC
j_call: TRBJ1-4; d_call: -; v_call: TRBV27; clone_size: -; cdr3_aa: CASSFSGYEKLFF; cdr3_nt: TGTGCCAGCAGTTTTTCGGGTTATGAAAAACTGTTTTTT
j_call: TRBJ2-3; d_call: TRBD2; v_call: TRBV29-1; clone_size: -; cdr3_aa: CSVSGGARDTQYF; cdr3_nt: TGCAGCGTTAGCGGGGGGGCAAGAGATACGCAGTATTTT
j_call: TRBJ2-7; d_call: -; v_call: TRBV7-8; clone_size: -; cdr3_aa: CASSPNTRAVYEQYF; cdr3_nt: TGTGCCAGCAGCCCAAACACGCGTGCGGTATACGAGCAGTACTTC
j_call: TRBJ2-7; d_call: TRBD1; v_call: TRBV28; clone_size: -; cdr3_aa: CASVLGQGGEQYF; cdr3_nt: TGTGCCAGCGTACTGGGACAGGGAGGCGAGCAGTACTTC
j_call: TRBJ2-2; d_call: -; v_call: TRBV7-2; clone_size: once; cdr3_aa: CASSLGRGNTGELFF; cdr3_nt: TGTGCCAGCAGCTTAGGCCGGGGAAACACCGGGGAGCTGTTTTTT
j_call: TRBJ2-1; d_call: TRBD2; v_call: TRBV5-6; clone_size: -; cdr3_aa: CASSLPGLASHNEQFF; cdr3_nt: TGTGCCAGCAGCTTGCCGGGACTAGCTTCCCACAATGAGCAGTTCTTC
j_call: TRBJ1-1; d_call: -; v_call: TRBV10-3; clone_size: few; cdr3_aa: CAISELSRTLVTEAFF; cdr3_nt: TGTGCCATCAGTGAGTTGTCGCGGACACTCGTCACTGAAGCTTTCTTT
j_call: TRBJ2-1; d_call: -; v_call: TRBV9; clone_size: -; cdr3_aa: CASDPTGADGEQFF; cdr3_nt: TGTGCCAGCGACCCAACGGGAGCGGATGGTGAGCAGTTCTTC
j_call: TRBJ2-1; d_call: -; v_call: TRBV30; clone_size: -; cdr3_aa: CAWSAGALSYNEQFF; cdr3_nt: TGTGCCTGGAGTGCTGGGGCCCTCTCCTACAATGAGCAGTTCTTC
j_call: TRBJ1-1; d_call: -; v_call: TRBV7-2; clone_size: -; cdr3_aa: CASSLRGYLNTEAFF; cdr3_nt: TGTGCCAGCAGCCTTAGGGGATATTTGAACACTGAAGCTTTCTTT
j_call: TRBJ1-2; d_call: TRBD1; v_call: TRBV4-1; clone_size: -; cdr3_aa: CASSQARGQGTYGYTF; cdr3_nt: TGCGCCAGCAGCCAAGCCCGGGGACAGGGAACATATGGCTACACCTTC
j_call: TRBJ2-7; d_call: -; v_call: TRBV7-2; clone_size: -; cdr3_aa: CASSPRQFYEQYF; cdr3_nt: TGTGCCAGCAGCCCCCGACAGTTCTACGAGCAGTACTTC
j_call: TRBJ2-1; d_call: TRBD1; v_call: TRBV7-3; clone_size: -; cdr3_aa: CASSPGQSYNEQFF; cdr3_nt: TGTGCCAGCAGCCCGGGACAGTCTTACAATGAGCAGTTCTTC
j_call: TRBJ2-5; d_call: -; v_call: TRBV4-1; clone_size: -; cdr3_aa: CASSQGAMPLSDGQYF; cdr3_nt: TGCGCCAGCAGCCAAGGGGCCATGCCCCTCTCCGACGGCCAGTACTTC
j_call: TRBJ2-7; d_call: TRBD2; v_call: TRBV6-5; clone_size: -; cdr3_aa: CASSYPGVAGLNEQYF; cdr3_nt: TGTGCCAGCAGTTACCCTGGGGTAGCGGGTTTAAACGAGCAGTACTTC
j_call: TRBJ2-7; d_call: TRBD2; v_call: TRBV5-1; clone_size: -; cdr3_aa: CASSPRGSGEYEQYF; cdr3_nt: TGCGCCAGCAGCCCCCGGGGTAGCGGGGAATACGAGCAGTACTTC
j_call: TRBJ1-1; d_call: -; v_call: TRBV6-5; clone_size: few; cdr3_aa: CASSAPRSETLKAFF; cdr3_nt: TGTGCCAGCAGTGCCCCTAGGTCGGAAACACTGAAGGCTTTCTTT
j_call: TRBJ2-1; d_call: -; v_call: TRBV5-1; clone_size: -; cdr3_aa: CASSLSGPYNEQFF; cdr3_nt: TGCGCCAGCAGCTTAAGCGGGCCGTACAATGAGCAGTTCTTC
j_call: TRBJ2-7; d_call: TRBD2; v_call: TRBV6-1; clone_size: -; cdr3_aa: CASSEAWRGAYEQYF; cdr3_nt: TGTGCCAGCAGTGAAGCTTGGCGGGGGGCCTACGAGCAGTACTTC
j_call: TRBJ1-4; d_call: -; v_call: TRBV4-3; clone_size: -; cdr3_aa: CASSQGSSSTNEKLFF; cdr3_nt: TGCGCCAGCAGCCAGGGCTCCAGCTCAACTAATGAAAAACTGTTTTTT
j_call: TRBJ2-3; d_call: -; v_call: TRBV9; clone_size: once; cdr3_aa: CASSVAQGTDTQYF; cdr3_nt: TGTGCCAGCAGCGTAGCGCAGGGCACAGATACGCAGTATTTT
j_call: TRBJ1-6; d_call: -; v_call: TRBV10-3; clone_size: -; cdr3_aa: CATSLEVESPLHF; cdr3_nt: TGTGCCACGTCTCTCGAGGTGGAATCACCCCTCCACTTT